Each of the 26 T cell receptor beta chains below was sequenced from the same sample in a study of blood T cell repertoires in COVID-19. TCRdb's table, derived via immunoSEQ multiplex PCR, lists solely in-frame clones and lacks some. The repertoire has approximately 170,000 clones, 80% to 90% of them found once; the top ten carry about 8.6%. Sequencing input: PBMCs or T cells enriched from blood (not recorded which). The receptors derive from a woman between 50 and 59 years old who had recovered from COVID-19.

Only one count was recorded for this clone. The gene calls are TRBV6-2 or TRBV6-3 and TRBJ2-6, with D perhaps TRBD1 (6 bases). The CDR3 length is 16 residues. Germline loops: CDR1 MNHEY, CDR2 SVGEGT. Trimming removed 5 bases from V and 4 bases from J, with 15 bases in between. The CDR3 DNA is TGTGCCAGCAGTCTAACTACAGGGTACGGGGCCAACGTCCTGACTTTC. Translated, it gives CASSLTTGYGANVLTF.

CDR3: CASSLKAGGTRTDTQYF. The CDR3, as DNA: TGTGCCAGCAGCTTAAAAGCCGGGGGGACCCGCACAGATACGCAGTATTTT. The V gene is TRBV7-2, the J gene TRBJ2-3, with 7 nucleotides matching TRBD2. Germline V gene sequence: CDR1 SGHTA, CDR2 FQGNSA. The CDR3 has 17 amino acids. V dropped 2 bases and J dropped 1; count of bases not matched to a gene: 9. The whole variable domain, remainder taken from reference TRBV7-2 and TRBJ2-3, is GAGVSQSPSNKVTEKGKDVELRCDPISGHTALYWYRQSLGQGLEFLIYFQGNSAPDKSGLPSDRFSAERTGGSVSTLTIQRTQQEDSAVYLCASSLKAGGTRTDTQYFGPGTRLTVL.

The chain is built from TRBV5-1 and TRBJ2-1; 8 bases are shared with TRBD2. Unmatched junction bases numbered 11, after V lost 7 bases and J lost 5 bases. Germline V gene data show CDR1 as SGHRS and CDR2 as YFSETQ. This CDR3 has 15 amino acids. In DNA, the CDR3 is TGCGCCAGCTCTCGTGCGGGAGGCTTAAACAATGAGCAGTTCTTC. Its translation is CASSRAGGLNNEQFF. The full variable domain, its missing parts supplied by reference TRBV5-1 and TRBJ2-1, is KAGVTQTPRYLIKTRGQQVTLSCSPISGHRSVSWYQQTPGQGLQFLFEYFSETQRNKGNFPGRFSGRQFSNSRSEMNVSTLELGDSALYLCASSRAGGLNNEQFFGPGTRLTVL.

The chain employs TRBV18 and TRBJ2-3; D is ambiguous. Between the trimmed V and J ends, which lost 3 bases and 2 bases, there was a span of 12 bases. CDR3 length: 15 residues. In germline, CDR1 is KGHSH, CDR2 LQKENI. CDR3 DNA sequence: TGTGCCAGCTCACCCCTTAATTCCCCCACAGATACGCAGTATTTT. Its protein is CASSPLNSPTDTQYF.

The chain uses TRBV23-1 and TRBJ2-6, with 7 bases identical to TRBD1. TRBV23-1 is filed as an ORF, its function uncertain. Trimming took 6 bases from V and 0 from J; bases not matched to a gene: 11. This CDR3 spans 18 amino acids. The CDR3 here is CASSPRTGLNSGANVLTF. The CDR3 region has the DNA TGCGCCAGCAGCCCACGGACAGGATTAAACTCTGGGGCCAACGTCCTGACTTTC.

The J gene is TRBJ1-5, the V gene TRBV6-2 or TRBV6-3; D might be TRBD1 (6 bases). V lost 2 bases to trimming and J lost 4 bases, with 12 bases between them. This CDR3 spans 15 amino acids. The germline gives CDR1 MNHEY, CDR2 SVGEGT. The CDR3: CASSYQGTPNQPQHF. Written as DNA, the CDR3 is TGTGCCAGCAGTTACCAGGGGACACCGAATCAGCCCCAGCATTTT.

The V gene is TRBV6-5, the J gene TRBJ1-5, with D uncertain. The V gene lost 2 bases and the J gene lost 5 bases, with 7 bases spanning the gap. This CDR3 comprises 13 residues. Germline values: CDR1 MNHEY, CDR2 SVGAGI. CDR3 DNA sequence: TGTGCCAGCAGTTACCGGCGGTATCAGCCCCAGCATTTT. Its protein is CASSYRRYQPQHF.

This sequence joins TRBV10-3 and TRBJ1-1; perhaps TRBD1 as D (6 bases). This CDR3 is 13 amino acids long. Germline CDR1 reads ENHRY; CDR2 reads SYGVKD. Trimming stripped 10 bases from V and 1 base from J, with 13 bases between. Here the CDR3 DNA reads TGTGCCACCTTGGACAGTCAGAACACTGAAGCTTTCTTT. It yields the protein CATLDSQNTEAFF.

A single count supports this clone. The genes are TRBV11-2 and TRBJ2-7; TRBD1 might be the D (6 bases). Trimming cost V 4 bases and J 4 bases, with 17 bases left between them. CDR1 SGHAT and CDR2 FQNNGV come from the germline V gene. CDR3 length equals 15 residues. CDR3 residues: CASSSRGRAAYEQYF. The CDR3 DNA follows: TGTGCCAGCAGCTCCAGGGGTAGGGCCGCATACGAGCAGTACTTC.

The chain has TRBV28 and TRBJ1-1; 10 nucleotides match TRBD1. Germline CDR1 reads MDHEN; CDR2 reads SYDVKM. V lost 4 bases to trimming and J lost 7 bases; unmatched junction nucleotides: 6. The CDR3 spans 14 residues. CDR3: CASSYLRDRGEAFF. The CDR3 DNA sequence: TGTGCCAGCAGTTACCTCCGGGACAGGGGTGAAGCTTTCTTT.

This chain uses TRBV3-1 (or the pseudogene TRBV3-2) with TRBJ2-7; D is undetermined. V lost 4 bases, J lost 7 bases, and 8 bases lay in between. The CDR3 totals 11 residues. CDR1 and CDR2 from the germline V gene are LGHDT and YNNKEL (reference sequence). In nucleotides, the CDR3 is TGTGCCAGCAGCCGTCTGCTAGAGCAGTACTTC. Translated: CASSRLLEQYF.

The chain links TRBV7-2 to TRBJ2-2; D is possibly TRBD2 (5 bases). There are 17 residues in the CDR3. The V end was cut by 0 bases, the J end by 2 bases, with 13 bases between. Germline values: CDR1 SGHTA, CDR2 FQGNSA. Here the CDR3 reads CASSLADFGGNTGELFF. CDR3 sequence (DNA): TGTGCCAGCAGCTTAGCCGACTTCGGAGGAAACACCGGGGAGCTGTTTTTT. Using reference TRBV7-2 and TRBJ2-2 for the parts outside the CDR3, the full variable domain is GAGVSQSPSNKVTEKGKDVELRCDPISGHTALYWYRQSLGQGLEFLIYFQGNSAPDKSGLPSDRFSAERTGGSVSTLTIQRTQQEDSAVYLCASSLADFGGNTGELFFGEGSRLTVL.

This clone appeared a single time. This chain joins TRBV6-5 and TRBJ1-2; D uncertain. CDR1 and CDR2 from the germline V gene are MNHEY and SVGAGI. The V end was cut by 0 bases, the J end by 4 bases, with 6 bases between. This CDR3 is 13 amino acids long. Here the CDR3 DNA reads TGTGCCAGCAGTTACTCAGCCCTCTATGGCTACACCTTC. This codes for CASSYSALYGYTF.

V and J are TRBV7-9 and TRBJ2-4, with a tentative D call TRBD2 (5 bases). Trimming pared 5 bases from V and 5 bases from J, leaving 13 bases between. Germline CDR1 and CDR2: SEHNR and FQNEAQ (reference sequence). The CDR3 sequence is 14 residues long. DNA for the CDR3: TGTGCCAGCAGCACGGACGGAGGAGAAAACATTCAGTACTTC. This translates into CASSTDGGENIQYF.

The chain uses TRBV3-1 (or the pseudogene TRBV3-2) and TRBJ2-2; TRBD2 aligns across 11 bases. Germline loops: CDR1 LGHDT, CDR2 YNNKEL (reference sequence). The CDR3 is 16 amino acids. Trimming removed 3 bases from V and 4 bases from J; junction bases left unmatched: 4. The CDR3 DNA reads TGTGCCAGCAGCCAGATAGCGGGGGGGCCCACCGGGGAGCTGTTTTTT. Protein product: CASSQIAGGPTGELFF.

The V call is TRBV20-1, the J call TRBJ2-1; D not resolved. CDR1 and CDR2 from the germline V gene are DFQATT and SNEGSKA (reference sequence). The CDR3 has 10 amino acids. Trimming left V 5 bases short and J 10 bases short, with 9 bases between. CDR3 sequence reads: CSAQKVEQFF. CDR3 coding DNA: TGCAGTGCTCAGAAAGTGGAGCAGTTCTTC.

This clone was seen only a few times. The rearrangement uses TRBV5-6 and TRBJ2-3; 8 bases are a match to TRBD2. This CDR3 spans 16 amino acids. CDR1 and CDR2 from the germline V gene are SGHDT and YYEEEE. With V trimmed by 4 bases and J by 3 bases, 10 bases remained unmatched. The CDR3 region has the DNA TGTGCCAGCAGCCACAGACTAGCGTCGCTGACAGATACGCAGTATTTT. This codes for CASSHRLASLTDTQYF.

The chain uses TRBV7-2 and TRBJ2-7, with D perhaps TRBD1 (5 bases). This CDR3 contains 14 residues. Trimming removed 0 bases at V and 2 bases at J, with 8 bases between. CDR1 SGHTA and CDR2 FQGNSA come from the germline V gene. The CDR3 spells CASSLAQGPYEQYF. CDR3 sequence (DNA): TGTGCCAGCAGCTTAGCGCAGGGCCCCTACGAGCAGTACTTC. Supplemented by reference TRBV7-2 and TRBJ2-7, the full variable domain reads GAGVSQSPSNKVTEKGKDVELRCDPISGHTALYWYRQSLGQGLEFLIYFQGNSAPDKSGLPSDRFSAERTGGSVSTLTIQRTQQEDSAVYLCASSLAQGPYEQYFGPGTRLTVT.

This clone was seen a handful of times. This chain joins TRBV5-1 and TRBJ1-1; no definite D call. In germline, CDR1 is SGHRS, CDR2 YFSETQ. This CDR3 region has 8 residues. V lost 7 bases and J 10 bases, leaving 5 bases between the germline ends. CDR3: CASPVAFF. Here the CDR3 DNA reads TGCGCCAGCCCGGTAGCTTTCTTT.

V and J are TRBV28 and TRBJ2-3, with D possibly TRBD1 on 6 matching bases. Germline loops: CDR1 MDHEN, CDR2 SYDVKM. This CDR3 is built from 15 residues. V lost 5 bases and J lost 2, with 14 bases in between. The CDR3 DNA follows: TGTGCCAGCAGTCTCCCGGGACAAAACACAGATACGCAGTATTTT. Protein: CASSLPGQNTDTQYF.

The rearrangement joins TRBV10-3 to TRBJ1-4; 9 bases map to TRBD1. CDR3 length: 14 residues. J lost 9 bases, V lost 2 bases, and 4 bases had no gene match. Germline CDR1 reads ENHRY; CDR2 reads SYGVKD. The CDR3 loop is CAISEAGTGKKLFF. DNA for the CDR3: TGTGCCATCAGTGAGGCGGGGACAGGGAAAAAACTGTTTTTT.

This chain joins TRBV20-1 and TRBJ1-6; D uncertain. Per germline, CDR1 DFQATT and CDR2 SNEGSKA (reference sequence). There are 11 residues in the CDR3. The V and J ends lost 6 bases and 11 bases respectively, with 11 bases between them. Written as DNA, the CDR3 is TGCAGTGCCCCGCGGGGAACACCCCTCCACTTT. Amino acid sequence: CSAPRGTPLHF.

This clone has ten or more counts. The chain is built from TRBV5-8 and TRBJ1-1, with 8 bases aligning to TRBD1. V was clipped by 5 bases and J by 5 bases; unmatched bases: 8. Germline V gives CDR1 SGHTS, CDR2 YDEGEE. The CDR3 contains 14 residues. CDR3 in DNA: TGTGCCAGCAGACCCAGGGGGCCGGGGACTGAAGCTTTCTTT. Translating gives CASRPRGPGTEAFF.

This sequence joins TRBV20-1 and TRBJ1-2; TRBD1 is a possible D gene (6 bases). The CDR3 runs 11 residues. V shed 7 bases and J shed 8 bases, with 14 bases lying between them. Germline V gives CDR1 DFQATT, CDR2 SNEGSKA (reference sequence). The CDR3 DNA follows: TGCAGTGGTTGGGGGCTCGGCGGCTACACCTTC. The encoded protein is CSGWGLGGYTF.

The chain is built from TRBV7-2 and TRBJ1-1; weak D call: TRBD1 (6 bases). This CDR3 spans 13 amino acids. The V gene lost 1 base and the J gene lost 7 bases, with 10 bases spanning the gap. In germline, CDR1 is SGHTA, CDR2 FQGNSA. The CDR3 sequence is CASSLGTGREAFF. The CDR3 region has the DNA TGTGCCAGCAGCTTAGGAACAGGGCGTGAAGCTTTCTTT.

The chain has TRBV19 and TRBJ1-1; D remains ambiguous. Germline CDR1 LNHDA, CDR2 SQIVND (reference sequence). The CDR3 has 13 residues. V was pared by 2 bases and J by 8 bases, with 12 bases between. This CDR3 reads CASSISVTREAFF. For the CDR3, the DNA is TGTGCCAGTAGTATATCAGTGACTCGGGAAGCTTTCTTT.